This TCR beta chain originates from a study of vaccination effects on CD4 cells after COVID-19. About the research overall: The cohort was immunized with two doses of either the BNT162b2 or mRNA-1273 vaccine.

From germline, CDR1 is KGHSH and CDR2 LQKENI. V was pared by 4 bases and J by 9 bases, with 10 bases between. This CDR3 is built from 12 residues. Study-wide results and caveats: Clones arising from infection and from vaccination showed marked clonal contraction late after vaccination.

Antigen-specific CD4+ T cells were expanded with viral peptide pools in the ViraFEST assay before sequencing. Following culture for around 10 days, CD4+ T cells were isolated. Testing of the vaccine recipients showed negative nucleocapsid antibodies and no prior SARS-CoV-2 infection. Produced via immunoSEQ multiplex PCR; TCRdb's table is partial and in-frame only. The top ten clones hold 20% to 25% of a sample with 30,000 to 45,000 clones, roughly 70% of them seen once. As regards this clone: What it recognizes is unknown.

V gene TRBV18 combines with J gene TRBJ2-1; D is possibly TRBD2 (7 bases). Sequencing used CD4+ T cells from PBMCs cultured with SARS-CoV-2 spike peptides, obtained before COVID-19 vaccination. This sequence originates from a human donor who received a COVID-19 vaccine. CDR3 sequence: CASSRGGGEQFF. The CDR3 DNA sequence: TGTGCCAGCTCACGGGGAGGGGGTGAGCAGTTCTTC.